The entry that follows covers one T cell receptor (beta chain) sequence. Original methodology: For nucleated cells, counts were estimated from reference gene primer amplification. Clones were read by immunoSEQ multiplex PCR, and TCRdb kept only the in-frame ones, dropping some. V and J calls and clone size follow that table, whereas D and trimming were derived from the DNA. The sample has around 200,000 clones; around 80% are singletons. This sample is drawn from a study of blood T cell repertoires in COVID-19. The sequencing sample was made of peripheral blood. The sequence was obtained from a woman older than 75 with active or convalescent COVID-19.

The CDR3 nucleotides are TGTGCCAGCAGCCGAGGGACAGCCCGCACAGATACGCAGTATTTT. Its translation: CASSRGTARTDTQYF. The chain combines TRBV4-2 with TRBJ2-3, with 7 positions matching TRBD1. V lost 4 bases to trimming and J lost 1 base; unmatched junction nucleotides: 5. This CDR3 contains 15 residues. CDR1 and CDR2 from the germline V gene are LGHNA and YNFKEQ.